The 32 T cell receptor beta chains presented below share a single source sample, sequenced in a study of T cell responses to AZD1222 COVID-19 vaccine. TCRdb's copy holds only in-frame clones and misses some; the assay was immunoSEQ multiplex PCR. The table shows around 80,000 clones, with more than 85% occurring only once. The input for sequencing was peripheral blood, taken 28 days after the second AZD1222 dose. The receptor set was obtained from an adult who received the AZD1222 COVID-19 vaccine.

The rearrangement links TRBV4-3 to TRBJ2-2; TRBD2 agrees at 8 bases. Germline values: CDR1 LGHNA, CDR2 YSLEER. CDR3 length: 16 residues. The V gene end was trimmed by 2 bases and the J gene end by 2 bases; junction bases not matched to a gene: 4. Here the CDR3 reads CASSQLLAVNTGELFF. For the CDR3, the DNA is TGCGCCAGCAGCCAACTACTAGCGGTAAACACCGGGGAGCTGTTTTTT.

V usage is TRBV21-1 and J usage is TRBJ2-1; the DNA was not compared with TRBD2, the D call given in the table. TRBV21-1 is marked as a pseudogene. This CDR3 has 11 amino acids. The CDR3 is CASKTRGEQFF. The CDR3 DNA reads TGTGCCAGCAAGACTAGAGGTGAGCAGTTCTTC.

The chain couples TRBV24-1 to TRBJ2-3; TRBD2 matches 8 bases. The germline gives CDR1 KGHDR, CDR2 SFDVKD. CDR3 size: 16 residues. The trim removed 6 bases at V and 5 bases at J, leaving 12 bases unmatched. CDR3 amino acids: CATSYPSGSLGDTQYF. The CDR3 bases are TGTGCCACCAGTTACCCCAGCGGGAGTCTTGGAGATACGCAGTATTTT.

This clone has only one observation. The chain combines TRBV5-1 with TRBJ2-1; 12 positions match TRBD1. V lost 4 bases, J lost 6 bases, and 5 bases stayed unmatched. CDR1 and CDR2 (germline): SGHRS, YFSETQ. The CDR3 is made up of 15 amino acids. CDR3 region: CASSQGQGARNEQFF. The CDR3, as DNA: TGCGCCAGCAGCCAGGGACAGGGGGCGCGCAATGAGCAGTTCTTC.

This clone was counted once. CDR3 nucleotide sequence: TGTGCCAGCAGCCGAAAGGGGAATGGTCAGCCCCAGCATTTT. Its translation is CASSRKGNGQPQHF. The chain recombines TRBV3-1 (or the pseudogene TRBV3-2) with TRBJ1-5, with a weak D call TRBD1 (5 bases). V dropped 4 bases and J dropped 6 bases, with 13 bases sitting between them. The CDR3 length is 14 residues. Germline values: CDR1 LGHDT, CDR2 YNNKEL (reference sequence).

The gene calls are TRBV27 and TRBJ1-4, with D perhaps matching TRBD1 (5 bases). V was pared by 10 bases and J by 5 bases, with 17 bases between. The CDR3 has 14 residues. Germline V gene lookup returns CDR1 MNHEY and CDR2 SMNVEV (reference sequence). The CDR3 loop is CATSRRGDNEKLFF. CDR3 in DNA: TGTGCCACTAGTAGGCGGGGGGACAATGAAAAACTGTTTTTT.

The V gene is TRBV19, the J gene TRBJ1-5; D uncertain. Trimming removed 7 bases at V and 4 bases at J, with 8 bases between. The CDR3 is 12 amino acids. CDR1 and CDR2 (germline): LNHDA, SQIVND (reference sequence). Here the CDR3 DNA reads TGTGCCAGTAAGGCCCTAAATCAGCCCCAGCATTTT. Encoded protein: CASKALNQPQHF.

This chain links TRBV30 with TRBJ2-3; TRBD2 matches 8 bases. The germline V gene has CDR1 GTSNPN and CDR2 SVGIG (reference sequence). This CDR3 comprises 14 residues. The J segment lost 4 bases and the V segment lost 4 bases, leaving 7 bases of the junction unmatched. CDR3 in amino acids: CAWTISGNADTQYF. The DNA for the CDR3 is TGTGCCTGGACCATTAGCGGGAATGCAGATACGCAGTATTTT.

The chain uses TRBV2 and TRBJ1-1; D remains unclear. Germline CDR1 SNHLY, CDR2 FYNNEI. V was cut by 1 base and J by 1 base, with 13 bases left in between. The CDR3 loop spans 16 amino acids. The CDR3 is CASSEGRIVSNTEAFF. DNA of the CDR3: TGTGCCAGCAGTGAAGGCCGGATAGTTTCGAACACTGAAGCTTTCTTT.

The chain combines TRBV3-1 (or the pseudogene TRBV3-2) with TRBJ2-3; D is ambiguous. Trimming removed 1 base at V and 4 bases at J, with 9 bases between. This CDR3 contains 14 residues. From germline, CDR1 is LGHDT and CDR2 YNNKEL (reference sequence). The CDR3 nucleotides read TGTGCCAGCAGCCAAGGGTATTTAGCAGATACGCAGTATTTT. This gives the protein CASSQGYLADTQYF.

CDR3 protein: CASSEGTDSYEQYF. The CDR3 DNA sequence: TGTGCCAGCAGTGAAGGGACAGACTCCTACGAGCAGTACTTC. The chain employs TRBV2 and TRBJ2-7; possible D gene TRBD1, 6 bases. In germline, CDR1 is SNHLY, CDR2 FYNNEI. The CDR3 spans 14 residues. Trimming took off 1 base at V and 0 bases at J, with 7 bases between the two ends.

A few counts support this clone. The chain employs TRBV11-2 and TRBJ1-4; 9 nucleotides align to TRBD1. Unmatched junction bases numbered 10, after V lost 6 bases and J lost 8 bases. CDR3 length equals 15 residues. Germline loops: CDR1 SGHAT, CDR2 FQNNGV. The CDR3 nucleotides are TGTGCCAGCAGTTTCGGGACAGGGATGGGAGAAAAACTGTTTTTT. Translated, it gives CASSFGTGMGEKLFF. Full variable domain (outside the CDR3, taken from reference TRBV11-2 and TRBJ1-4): EAGVAQSPRYKIIEKRQSVAFWCNPISGHATLYWYQQILGQGPKLLIQFQNNGVVDDSQLPKDRFSAERLKGVDSTLKIQPAKLEDSAVYLCASSFGTGMGEKLFFGSGTQLSVL.

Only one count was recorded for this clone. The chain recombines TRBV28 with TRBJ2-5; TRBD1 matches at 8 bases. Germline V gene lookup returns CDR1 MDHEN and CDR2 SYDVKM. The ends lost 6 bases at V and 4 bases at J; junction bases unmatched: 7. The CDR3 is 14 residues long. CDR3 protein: CASSLTGVRETQYF. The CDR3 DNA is TGTGCCAGCAGCCTGACAGGGGTTCGAGAGACCCAGTACTTC.

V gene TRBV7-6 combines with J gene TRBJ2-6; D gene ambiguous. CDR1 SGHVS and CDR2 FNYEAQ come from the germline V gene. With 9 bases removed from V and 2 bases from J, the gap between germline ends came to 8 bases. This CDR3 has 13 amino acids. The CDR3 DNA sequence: TGTGCCAGTATCCCTCCTGGGGCCAACGTCCTGACTTTC. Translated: CASIPPGANVLTF.

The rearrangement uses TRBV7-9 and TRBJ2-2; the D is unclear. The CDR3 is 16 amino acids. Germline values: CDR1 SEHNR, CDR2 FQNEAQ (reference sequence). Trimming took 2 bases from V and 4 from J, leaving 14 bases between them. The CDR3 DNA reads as TGTGCCAGCAGCTTATCTTCTGATATCACCACCGGGGAGCTGTTTTTT. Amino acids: CASSLSSDITTGELFF.

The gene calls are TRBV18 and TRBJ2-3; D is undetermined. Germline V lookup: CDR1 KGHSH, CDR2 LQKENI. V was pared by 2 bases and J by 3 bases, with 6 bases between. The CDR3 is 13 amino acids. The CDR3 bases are TGTGCCAGCTCACCATCAGCTACAGATACGCAGTATTTT. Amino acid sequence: CASSPSATDTQYF.

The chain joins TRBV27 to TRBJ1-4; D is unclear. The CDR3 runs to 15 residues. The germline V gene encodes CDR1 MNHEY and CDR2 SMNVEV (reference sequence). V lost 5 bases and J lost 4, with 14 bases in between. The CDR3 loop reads CASSPNRGFNEKLFF. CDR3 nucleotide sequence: TGTGCCAGCAGTCCCAACCGGGGTTTTAATGAAAAACTGTTTTTT. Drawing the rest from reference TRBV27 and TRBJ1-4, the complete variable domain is EAQVTQNPRYLITVTGKKLTVTCSQNMNHEYMSWYRQDPGLGLRQIYYSMNVEVTDKGDVPEGYKVSRKEKRNFPLILESPSPNQTSLYFCASSPNRGFNEKLFFGSGTQLSVL.

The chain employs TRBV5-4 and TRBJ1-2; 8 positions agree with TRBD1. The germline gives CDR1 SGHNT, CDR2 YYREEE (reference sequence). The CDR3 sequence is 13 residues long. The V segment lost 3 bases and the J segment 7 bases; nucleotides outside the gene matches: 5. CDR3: CASSSGTGLGYTF. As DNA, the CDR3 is TGTGCCAGCAGCTCAGGGACAGGCCTTGGCTACACCTTC.

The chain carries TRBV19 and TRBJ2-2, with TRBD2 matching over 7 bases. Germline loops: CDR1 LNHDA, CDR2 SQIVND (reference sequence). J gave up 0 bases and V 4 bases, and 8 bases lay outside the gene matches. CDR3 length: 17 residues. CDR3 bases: TGTGCCAGTAGTACAGATCTAGCGGCAACGAACACCGGGGAGCTGTTTTTT. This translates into CASSTDLAATNTGELFF.

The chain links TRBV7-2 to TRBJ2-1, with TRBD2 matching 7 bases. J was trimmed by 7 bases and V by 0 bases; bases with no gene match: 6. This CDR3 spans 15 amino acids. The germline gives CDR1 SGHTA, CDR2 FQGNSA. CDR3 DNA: TGTGCCAGCAGCTTAGCTTACCAGCGGGGAAATGAGCAGTTCTTC. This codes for CASSLAYQRGNEQFF.

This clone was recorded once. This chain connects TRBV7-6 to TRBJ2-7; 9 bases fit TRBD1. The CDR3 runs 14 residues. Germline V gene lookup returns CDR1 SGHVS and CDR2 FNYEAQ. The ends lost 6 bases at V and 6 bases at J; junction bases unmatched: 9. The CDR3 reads CASSQDRGSLEQYF. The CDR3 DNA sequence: TGTGCCAGCAGTCAGGACAGGGGTTCCCTCGAGCAGTACTTC.

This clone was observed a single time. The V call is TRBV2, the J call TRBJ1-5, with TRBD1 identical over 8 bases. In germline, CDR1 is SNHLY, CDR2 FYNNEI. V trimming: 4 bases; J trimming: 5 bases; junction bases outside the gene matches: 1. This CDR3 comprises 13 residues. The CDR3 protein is CASSGDRYQPQHF. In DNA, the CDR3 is TGTGCCAGCAGTGGGGACAGGTATCAGCCCCAGCATTTT.

CDR3 nucleotides: TGTGCCACCAGTGAGGGGGGATGGTCCCCCAATGAAAAACTGTTTTTT. Protein product: CATSEGGWSPNEKLFF. This chain links TRBV24-1 with TRBJ1-4, with D possibly TRBD1 on 5 matching bases. CDR1 and CDR2 from the germline V gene are KGHDR and SFDVKD. The CDR3 extends over 16 amino acids. Between the trimmed V and J ends, which lost 4 bases and 5 bases, there was a span of 16 bases.

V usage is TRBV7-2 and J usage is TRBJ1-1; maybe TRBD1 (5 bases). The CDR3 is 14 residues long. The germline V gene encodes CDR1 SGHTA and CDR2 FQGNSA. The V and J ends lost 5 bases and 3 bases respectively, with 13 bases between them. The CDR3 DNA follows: TGTGCCAGCAGCCCCCGGGACTCCCACACTGAAGCTTTCTTT. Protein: CASSPRDSHTEAFF.

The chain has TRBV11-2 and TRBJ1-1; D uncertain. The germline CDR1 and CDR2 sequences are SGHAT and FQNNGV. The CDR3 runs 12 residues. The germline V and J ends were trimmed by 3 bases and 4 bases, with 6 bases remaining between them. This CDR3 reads CASSFTGTEAFF. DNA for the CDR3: TGTGCCAGCAGCTTTACGGGCACTGAAGCTTTCTTT.

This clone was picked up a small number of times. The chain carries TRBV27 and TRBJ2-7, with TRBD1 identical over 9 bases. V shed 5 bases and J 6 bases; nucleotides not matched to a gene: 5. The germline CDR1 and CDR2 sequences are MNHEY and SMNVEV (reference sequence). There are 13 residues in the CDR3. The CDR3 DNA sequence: TGTGCCAGCAGTACGGGACAGGGCGGCGAGCAGTACTTC. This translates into CASSTGQGGEQYF.

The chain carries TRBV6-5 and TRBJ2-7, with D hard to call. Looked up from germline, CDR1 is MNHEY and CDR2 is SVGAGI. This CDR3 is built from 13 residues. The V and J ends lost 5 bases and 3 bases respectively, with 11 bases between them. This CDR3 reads CASSPPGRYEQYF. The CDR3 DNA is TGTGCCAGCAGTCCCCCGGGTCGCTACGAGCAGTACTTC.

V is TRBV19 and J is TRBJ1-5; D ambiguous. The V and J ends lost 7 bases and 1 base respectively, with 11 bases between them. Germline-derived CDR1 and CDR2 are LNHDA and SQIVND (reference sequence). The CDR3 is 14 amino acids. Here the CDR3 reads CASTLTGSNQPQHF. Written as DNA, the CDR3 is TGTGCCAGTACCTTGACGGGGAGCAATCAGCCCCAGCATTTT.

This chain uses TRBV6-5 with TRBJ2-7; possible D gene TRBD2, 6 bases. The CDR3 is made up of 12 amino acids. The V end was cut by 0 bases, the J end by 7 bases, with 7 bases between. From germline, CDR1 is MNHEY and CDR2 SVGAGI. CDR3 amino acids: CASSYSGREQYF. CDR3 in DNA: TGTGCCAGCAGTTACTCAGGGAGGGAGCAGTACTTC.

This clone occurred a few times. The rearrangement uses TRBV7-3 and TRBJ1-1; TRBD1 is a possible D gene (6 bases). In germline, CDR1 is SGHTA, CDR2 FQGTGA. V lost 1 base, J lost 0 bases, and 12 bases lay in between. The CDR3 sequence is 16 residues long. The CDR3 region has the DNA TGTGCCAGCAGCTTAAAGCCCGGGACAATGAACACTGAAGCTTTCTTT. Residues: CASSLKPGTMNTEAFF.

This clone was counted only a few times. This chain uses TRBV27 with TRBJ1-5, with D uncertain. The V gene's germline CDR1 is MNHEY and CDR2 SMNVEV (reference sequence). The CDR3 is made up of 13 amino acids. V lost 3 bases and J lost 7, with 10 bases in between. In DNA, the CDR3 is TGTGCCAGCAGTTTTGGGGTTTTGCAGCCCCAGCATTTT. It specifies CASSFGVLQPQHF.

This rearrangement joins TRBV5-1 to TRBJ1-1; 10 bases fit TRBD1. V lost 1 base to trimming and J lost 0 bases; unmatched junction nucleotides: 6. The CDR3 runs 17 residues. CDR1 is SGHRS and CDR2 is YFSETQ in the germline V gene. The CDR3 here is CASSLQTGGAMNTEAFF. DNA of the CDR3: TGCGCCAGCAGCTTGCAGACAGGGGGCGCGATGAACACTGAAGCTTTCTTT.